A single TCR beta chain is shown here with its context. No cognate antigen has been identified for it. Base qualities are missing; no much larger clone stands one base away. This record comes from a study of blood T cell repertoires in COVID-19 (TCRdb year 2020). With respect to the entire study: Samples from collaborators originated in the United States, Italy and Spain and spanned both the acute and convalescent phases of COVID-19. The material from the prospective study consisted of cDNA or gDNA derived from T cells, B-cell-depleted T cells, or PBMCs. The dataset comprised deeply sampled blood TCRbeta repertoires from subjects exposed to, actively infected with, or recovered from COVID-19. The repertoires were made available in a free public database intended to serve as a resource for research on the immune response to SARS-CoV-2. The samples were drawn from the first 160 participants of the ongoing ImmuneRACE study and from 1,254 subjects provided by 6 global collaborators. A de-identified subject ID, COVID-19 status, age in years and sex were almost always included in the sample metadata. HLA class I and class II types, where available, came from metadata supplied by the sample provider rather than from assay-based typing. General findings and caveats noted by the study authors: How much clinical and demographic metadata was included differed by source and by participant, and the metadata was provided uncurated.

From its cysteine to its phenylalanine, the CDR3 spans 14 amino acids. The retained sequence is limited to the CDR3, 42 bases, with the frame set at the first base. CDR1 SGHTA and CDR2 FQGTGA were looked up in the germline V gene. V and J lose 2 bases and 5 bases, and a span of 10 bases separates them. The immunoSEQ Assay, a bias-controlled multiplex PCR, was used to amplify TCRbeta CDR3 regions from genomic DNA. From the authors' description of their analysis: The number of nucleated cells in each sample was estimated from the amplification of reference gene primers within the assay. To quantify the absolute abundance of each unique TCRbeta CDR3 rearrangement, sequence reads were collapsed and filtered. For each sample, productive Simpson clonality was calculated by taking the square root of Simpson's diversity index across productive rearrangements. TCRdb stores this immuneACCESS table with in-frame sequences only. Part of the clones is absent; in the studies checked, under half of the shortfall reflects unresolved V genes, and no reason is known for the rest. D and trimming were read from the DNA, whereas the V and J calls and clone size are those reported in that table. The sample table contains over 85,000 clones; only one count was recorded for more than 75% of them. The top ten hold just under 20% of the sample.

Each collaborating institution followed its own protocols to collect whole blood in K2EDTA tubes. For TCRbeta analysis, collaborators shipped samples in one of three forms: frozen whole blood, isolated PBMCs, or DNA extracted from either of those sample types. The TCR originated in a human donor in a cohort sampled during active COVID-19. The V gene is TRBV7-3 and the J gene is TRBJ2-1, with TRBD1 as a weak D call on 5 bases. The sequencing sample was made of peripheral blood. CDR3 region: CASSLAGLNNEQFF. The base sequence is TGTGCCAGCAGCTTAGCAGGGTTGAACAATGAGCAGTTCTTC.